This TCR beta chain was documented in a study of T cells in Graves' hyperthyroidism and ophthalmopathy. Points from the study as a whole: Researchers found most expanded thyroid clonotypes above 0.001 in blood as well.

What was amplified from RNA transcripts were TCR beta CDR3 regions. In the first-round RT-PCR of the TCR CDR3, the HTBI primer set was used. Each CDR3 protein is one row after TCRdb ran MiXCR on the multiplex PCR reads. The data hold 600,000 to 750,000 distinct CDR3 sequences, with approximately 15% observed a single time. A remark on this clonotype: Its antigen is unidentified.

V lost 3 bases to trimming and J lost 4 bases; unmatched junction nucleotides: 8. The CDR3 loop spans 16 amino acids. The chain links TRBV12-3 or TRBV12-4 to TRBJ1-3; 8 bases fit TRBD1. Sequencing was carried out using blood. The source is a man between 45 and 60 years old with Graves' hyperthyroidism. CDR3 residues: CASSFWDRTKGNTIYF. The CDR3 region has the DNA TGTGCCAGCAGTTTCTGGGACAGGACCAAAGGAAACACCATATATTTT.